The clone carrying this T cell receptor beta chain showed up many times. Its antigen is currently unknown. Researchers used genomic DNA as the template to profile TCR beta VDJ and CDR3. TCRdb passed the reads through MiXCR, listing each CDR3 protein once. The sample yields 150,000 to 200,000 distinct CDR3 sequences, about 50% seen once. The data are from a study of CD8+CD57+ T cells in acquired aplastic anemia. Looking at the study overall: Recorded DNA amounts for sorted CD4+ and CD8+ cells had an average of about 3 ug. Whole-study results and caveats: Simpson's diversity of CD8+ cells was not significantly different in patients compared with controls. Researchers report that approximately 28 CD8+ CDR3 sequences appeared in both patients and controls.

The CDR3 totals 16 residues. Germline trimming cut 3 bases from V and 4 bases from J; bases unmatched to any gene: 8. In germline, CDR1 is MNHEY, CDR2 SVGAGI. Patients chosen for sequencing had CD8+CD57+ cells that had expanded, as shown by flow cytometry. Each of the patients presented with severe acquired aplastic anemia. J is TRBJ1-2 and V is TRBV6-5, with 10 positions matching TRBD1. The receptor was isolated from a human donor with aplastic anemia. Sequencing was done on a sample of sorted CD4+, CD8+, or CD8+CD57+ T cells (not recorded which) from PBMCs. Written as DNA, the CDR3 is TGTGCCAGCAGTTATTCTAGGGACAGGGGTACCTATGGCTACACCTTC. Translating it yields CASSYSRDRGTYGYTF.